This T cell receptor beta chain appears in the sequencing data of a study of OX40 agonist ivuxolimab in advanced cancers. Trimming took off 2 bases at V and 9 bases at J, with 8 bases between the two ends. The CDR3 runs to 12 residues. Germline V gene data show CDR1 as MNHNS and CDR2 as SASEGT. Method: immunoSEQ multiplex PCR; TCRdb's copy keeps in-frame clones and lacks some. Of about 53,000 clones listed, 85% to 90% are singletons. The source was CD4+ or CD8+ T cells sorted from blood, collected in a trial of the OX40 agonist ivuxolimab. This receptor was obtained from an adult with an advanced solid tumor such as melanoma, head and neck, liver or kidney cancer. J is TRBJ1-5 and V is TRBV6-1; D remains ambiguous. The CDR3 DNA is TGTGCCAGCAGTGAACAGCATTGGCCCCAGCATTTT. Amino acid sequence: CASSEQHWPQHF.